This T cell receptor beta chain was documented in a study of CD8 T cells in ankylosing spondylitis (dated by TCRdb to 2016 to 2017). Study-level background: To find TCR variants linked to disease, the study profiled T cell receptor beta repertoires in ankylosing spondylitis patients and healthy donors. Peripheral blood was sampled, and synovial fluid was also collected from ankylosing spondylitis patients. The full study cohort was made up of about two dozen ankylosing spondylitis patients and 95 to 130 healthy donors.

From the germline V gene, CDR1 is KGHDR and CDR2 is SFDVKD. Trimming takes 1 base from V and 4 bases from J, and the germline ends sit 6 bases apart. Taken from cysteine to phenylalanine, the CDR3 has 13 residues. Here the CDR3 DNA is all that survives: 39 bases in frame from base 1. Study-wide findings and limitations: The disease-linked clones showed a CD8+ phenotype and occurred at relatively low frequencies in peripheral blood. Significant enrichment of the disease-linked clones was reported in matched synovial fluid samples from ankylosing spondylitis patients. Some motif variants were previously reported in synovial fluid and blood of reactive arthritis patients, suggesting common disease-initiation mechanisms. A TCR beta motif made up of several highly homologous amino acid variants appeared to be characteristic of blood from ankylosing spondylitis patients.

The data were produced on an Illumina HiSeq 2500. Quantitative 5'-RACE with molecular barcodes was used to prepare TCR beta libraries. The authors' pipeline ran thus. A new computational method based on a probabilistic model of VDJ rearrangement was used to identify disease-linked TCR variants. TCRdb reworked the public reads: Q25 trimming with fastp, MiXCR clone assembly, productive beta chains retained. Each CDR3 protein appears once, grouped with its most common genes and DNA. The V and J calls were determined by TCRdb, not by the authors. The sample records fewer than 650,000 distinct CDR3 sequences, roughly 13% of which are singletons. Almost 7% of the sample is taken by the ten largest. This clonotype occurred many times. Its antigen has not been determined. The record has no base qualities; no much larger clone is one base away.

The TCR originated in a male donor with ankylosing spondylitis. Sequencing used blood, either unsorted or a sorted T cell fraction (not recorded which). The chain is made from TRBV24-1 and TRBJ2-5; no confident D gene assignment can be made. The nucleotide sequence reads as follows: TGTGCCACCAGTGATTTTAAAGGAGAGACCCAGTACTTC. This sequence encodes CATSDFKGETQYF.